Shown below are 11 T cell receptor beta chains from a single sample sequenced in a study of breast tumors, draining lymph nodes, adjacent tissues. Samples came from axillary lymph nodes draining the breast cancer. TCRdb ran MiXCR on the multiplex PCR reads and lists one entry per CDR3 protein. The sample comprises some 120,000 distinct CDR3 sequences, 20% of which are singletons, and over 3% rests with the top ten. Sequencing was performed on axillary lymph node tissue. Receptors were obtained from a female donor with breast cancer. Some clones in this sample may be carry-over from other donors' samples.

The chain is built from TRBV27 and TRBJ2-2, with a possible D match to TRBD2 (5 bases). Per germline, CDR1 MNHEY and CDR2 SMNVEV (reference sequence). CDR3 length: 13 amino acids. Trimming left V 11 bases short and J 1 base short, with 11 bases between. Here the CDR3 reads CAGRDQNTGELFF. The DNA for the CDR3 is TGTGCCGGACGGGATCAGAACACCGGGGAGCTGTTTTTT.

This clonotype was picked up many times. The chain has TRBV29-1 and TRBJ2-7; 8 bases are shared with TRBD2. CDR3 length: 13 amino acids. CDR1 is SQVTM and CDR2 is ANQGSEA in the germline V gene. Trimming cost V 2 bases and J 4 bases; bases outside gene matches: 4. CDR3 in DNA: TGCAGCGTTGAATCCCTAGCGGGTTACGAGCAGTACTTC. Translation: CSVESLAGYEQYF.

This clonotype was counted ten times or more. The chain couples TRBV7-6 to TRBJ2-2; 8 nucleotides agree with TRBD1. The CDR3 spans 14 residues. The germline gives CDR1 SGHVS, CDR2 FNYEAQ. Germline trimming cut 5 bases from V and 1 base from J; bases unmatched to any gene: 0. The CDR3: CASSGQGNTGELFF. CDR3 coding DNA: TGTGCCAGCAGCGGACAGGGGAACACCGGGGAGCTGTTTTTT.

With respect to this clonotype: A read error is possible here, since a much larger clone lies one base away. Given the absence of the conserved phenylalanine or tryptophan at the CDR3 end, a read error is likely. The rearrangement links TRBV20-1 to TRBJ2-5; TRBD1 matches 7 bases. This CDR3 has 12 residues. Germline V gene data show CDR1 as DFQATT and CDR2 as SNEGSKA (reference sequence). V lost 6 bases, J lost 2 bases, and 3 bases stayed unmatched. CDR3 loop: CSAHRGQETQYC. The DNA of the CDR3 is TGCAGTGCCCACAGGGGACAAGAGACCCAGTACTGC.

There are many counts of this clonotype. This rearrangement joins TRBV15 to TRBJ2-1, with no clear D. The germline V and J ends were trimmed by 6 bases and 5 bases, with 14 bases remaining between them. The CDR3 is made up of 14 amino acids. Germline CDR1 and CDR2: LNHNV and YYDKDF (reference sequence). CDR3 coding DNA: TGTGCCACCAGGCCCGTTTTTGACAACAATGAGCAGTTCTTC. Translated: CATRPVFDNNEQFF.

J is TRBJ1-5 and V is TRBV5-6; D uncertain. This CDR3 has 16 amino acids. Germline V lookup: CDR1 SGHDT, CDR2 YYEEEE. V was shortened by 6 bases and J by 4 bases, with 20 bases between the two germline ends. The CDR3 coding sequence is TGTGCCAGCACCAAATGGGGTCTCCAACGGAATCAGCCCCAGCATTTT. Its protein is CASTKWGLQRNQPQHF.

This clonotype was recorded at least ten times. The DNA for the CDR3 is TGTGCCAGCAGCCTCCAGACAGGGGTTACCTACGAGCAGTACTTC. It translates to CASSLQTGVTYEQYF. This chain joins TRBV11-3 and TRBJ2-7; 8 positions agree with TRBD1. With 5 bases clipped from V and 2 bases from J, the junction kept 8 bases outside the gene matches. The CDR3 contains 15 residues. The germline V gene encodes CDR1 SGHNT and CDR2 YENEEA.

This clonotype was picked up many times. The chain recombines TRBV9 with TRBJ1-5; 10 bases agree with TRBD1. Trimming cost V 3 bases and J 6 bases; bases outside gene matches: 6. CDR1 and CDR2 from the germline V gene are SGDLS and YYNGEE. The CDR3 is 15 residues long. The CDR3 DNA follows: TGTGCCAGCAGCGGGGGACAGGGGAGGGGTCAGCCCCAGCATTTT. Encoded protein: CASSGGQGRGQPQHF. The full variable domain, its missing parts supplied by reference TRBV9 and TRBJ1-5, is DSGVTQTPKHLITATGQRVTLRCSPRSGDLSVYWYQQSLDQGLQFLIQYYNGEERAKGNILERFSAQQFPDLHSELNLSSLELGDSALYFCASSGGQGRGQPQHFGDGTRLSIL.

This clonotype was seen repeatedly, ten times or more. The chain employs TRBV20-1 and TRBJ2-1; 8 bases match TRBD2. CDR1 is DFQATT, CDR2 SNEGSKA, per germline (reference sequence). Trimming at V came to 0 bases and at J to 10 bases, leaving 8 bases not matched to a gene. This CDR3 has 14 residues. The CDR3 region has the DNA TGCAGTGCTAGAGATTGGGGACTAGTTGGAGAGCAGTTCTTC. Translation: CSARDWGLVGEQFF.

This clonotype has ten or more counts. This chain uses TRBV6-1 with TRBJ2-7; D is unclear. The V end lost 5 bases, the J end lost 2 bases, and 10 bases lay between the germline ends. Germline V CDR1 and CDR2: MNHNS, SASEGT. This CDR3 comprises 13 residues. DNA for the CDR3: TGTGCCAGCAGTCTTCCGGGTACCTACGAGCAGTACTTC. It specifies CASSLPGTYEQYF.

The genes are TRBV6-1 and TRBJ2-1; TRBD1 agrees at 10 bases. After removal of 0 bases from V and 7 bases from J, the junction contained 9 bases not matched to a gene. This CDR3 is 17 amino acids long. The germline gives CDR1 MNHNS, CDR2 SASEGT. This CDR3 is CASSEAHGTGVRNEQFF. CDR3 nucleotide sequence: TGTGCCAGCAGTGAAGCGCACGGGACAGGGGTGAGGAATGAGCAGTTCTTC.